This TCR beta chain is from a study of OX40 agonist ivuxolimab in advanced cancers. Background on the study: Dose-escalation cases comprised hepatocellular carcinoma, melanoma, renal cell or head and neck cancer.

In regard to this clone: What it binds is unknown.

TCRdb keeps only in-frame clones here, not all; method: immunoSEQ multiplex PCR. The data show just under 100,000 clones, with around 94% seen just once and approximately 0.18% held by the top ten. The study's findings and limits: At doses 0.1 to 3.0 mg/kg, CD4+ and CD8+ clones expanded. The mean number of expanded clones was higher in CD8+ T cells than in CD4+.

V was shortened by 2 bases and J by 4 bases, with 11 bases between the two germline ends. Germline V gives CDR1 MNHEY, CDR2 SVGAGI. The CDR3 has 15 amino acids. The J gene is TRBJ2-2, the V gene TRBV6-5; D possibly corresponds to TRBD2 (6 bases). This TCR came from an adult with an advanced solid tumor such as melanoma, head and neck, liver or kidney cancer. The sequenced sample was CD4+ or CD8+ T cells sorted from blood, obtained in a trial of the OX40 agonist ivuxolimab. The DNA of the CDR3 is TGTGCCAGCAGTTACCGCCAGGGAGGCACCGGGGAGCTGTTTTTT. Its protein product is CASSYRQGGTGELFF.